Sequencing of this TCR beta chain was carried out in a study of cytomegalovirus exposure and HLA in healthy donors. General study findings and limits: Later work associated 17,000 or so TCR beta sequences with HLA alleles at 0.05 false discovery rate. Per a prior analysis, the majority of TCR beta V segments were productive roughly 90% or roughly 30% of the time.

Amplification used 60 Vbeta primers and 13 Jbeta primers. Under the authors' procedure: In a later analysis, the count reached some 75 million unique TCR beta chains, with roughly 12 million shared. Measured with immunoSEQ multiplex PCR; TCRdb has only the in-frame clones, and not every one. V and J calls and clone size are given by that table; D and trimming were obtained from the DNA. The table records about 150,000 clones, approximately 88% of them present only once. CDR3 length: 17 residues. Germline V gene lookup returns CDR1 SEHNR and CDR2 FQNEAQ (reference sequence). This clone was found once. Its specificity is not known. A read error may produce the germline difference seen at one junction end. Each of the donors was a healthy bone marrow donor.

Specimen: PBMCs. The source of this sequence is a woman aged 18-35 years in good health and CMV-seronegative. This sequence joins TRBV7-9 and TRBJ2-4; weak D call: TRBD2 (6 bases). The CDR3 DNA reads as TGTGCCAGCAGCTTCGACGCGGGGCCTTCCCTCCCTGATGGGTTTAGCTTC. Residues: CASSFDAGPSLPDGFSF. Full variable domain (rest looked up from reference TRBV7-9 and TRBJ2-4): DTGVSQNPRHKITKRGQNVTFRCDPISEHNRLYWYRQTLGQGPEFLTYFQNEAQLEKSRLLSDRFSAERPKGSFSTLEIQRTEQGDSAMYLCASSFDAGPSLPDGFSFGAGTRLSVL.